This T cell receptor beta chain was captured in a study of Graves' ophthalmopathy and Graves' hyperthyroidism (dated by TCRdb to between 2018 and 2020). Background for the entire study: A patient counted as having stable hyperthyroidism if there was no progression to ophthalmopathy within 18 months of follow-up. Following sampling, methimazole starting at 30 mg daily was administered to hyperthyroidism patients, and high-dose intravenous methylprednisolone was administered to ophthalmopathy patients. T-cell repertoires of thyroid tissue and blood were compared in several hyperthyroidism patients. In total, 120 to 150 blood samples were TCR-sequenced: 40 to 45 ophthalmopathy, some 72 hyperthyroidism and about 17 hyperthyroidism-to-ophthalmopathy patients. An independent validation cohort was composed of some 19 hyperthyroidism patients and around 16 patients who later progressed from hyperthyroidism to ophthalmopathy. To explore V-J signatures that distinguish ophthalmopathy from hyperthyroidism, a discovery set of under 110 patients was enrolled, made up of 43 with ophthalmopathy and 55 to 65 with stable hyperthyroidism. The study used signatures of the TCR beta repertoire to tell Graves' ophthalmopathy apart from Graves' hyperthyroidism and to predict which patients would progress to ophthalmopathy. Findings and caveats that apply to the study as a whole: Sample size was not statistically predetermined, and group allocation was not concealed from the investigators. Most of the expanded thyroid clonotypes with a frequency above 0.001 were also detected in blood, and it was suggested that the thyroid immune response may be reflected by blood repertoires. In validation, the model predicted ophthalmopathy progression with about 71% sensitivity and around 72% specificity; roughly 11 predicted patients were CT-confirmed with GO in a median of around 6.5 months. The 13-signature model separated ophthalmopathy from stable hyperthyroidism with approximately 90% sensitivity and less than 83% specificity in cross-validation, and 80%/75% in the test set.

Worth noting for this clonotype: Its specific antigen is unknown. No qualities accompany the bases; no much larger clone lies one base away.

Hyperthyroidism patients were newly diagnosed, were aged 18 to 65 years, and had a disease duration under 2 months. Patients with other autoimmune diseases, uncontrolled infections, pregnancy or lactation were excluded from the study. Diagnosis was based on clinical symptoms, serum thyroxine, TRAb, thyroid ultrasound and orbital computed tomography. Total RNA was extracted using Trizol reagent, and RNA quality was checked on an Agilent 2100 Bioanalyzer. For repertoire sequencing, TCR beta CDR3 regions were amplified from RNA transcripts. HTBI primers and the Qiagen OneStep RT-PCR kit were used in a first-round RT-PCR, which was followed by a second-round multiplex PCR, size selection and purification. Libraries were sequenced paired-end with 100 bp reads on an Illumina HiSeq2000. The authors' pipeline ran thus. Reads were processed with SOAPnuke, discarding reads with adapters, uncalled bases, mean Phred below 15, or no exact constant-primer or identifier match. COPE v1.2.5 was used to merge the high-quality paired reads. Unique nucleotide sequences were defined as clonotypes and aligned to IMGT TRB V, D and J references using MiTCR v1.1. The analysis was limited to V-J combinations with a frequency above 0.0001, which together covered 99.2% of the repertoires. For each V-J combination, a TCR clonal expansion and chaos score was defined as F50 clonal expansion divided by the chaos observed in the TCRdist matrix. Welch's t-statistics and random forest were used to reduce the features to around 13 V-J combinations, which were then used as input to a naive Bayes classifier. The Morisita-Horn index was used to measure how similar the thyroid and blood repertoires were. The raw public reads went through TCRdb reprocessing: fastp at Q25, MiXCR clone calling, in-frame beta chains kept. When rows share a CDR3 protein, they turn into one entry using the most common DNA and genes. For this entry, the V and J calls and clone size follow TCRdb and not the study's own pipeline. The sample contains around 1.1 million distinct CDR3 sequences, less than 45% of them found a single time. Jointly, the top ten make up 11% of the sample.

The CDR3 spans 16 residues, from the cysteine through the phenylalanine. The sequence is cut down to CDR3 DNA, 48 bases in frame from base 1. V drops 1 base and J drops 3 bases, leaving 15 bases in between. The chain was built from TRBV12-3 or TRBV12-4 and TRBJ1-1; the D gene lacks a confident call. This TCR came from an adult man with Graves' hyperthyroidism. The sample was peripheral blood or thyroid tissue (not recorded which). The nucleotides read TGTGCCAGCAGTTTAGAAATGGGCAGCATATACACTGAAGCTTTCTTT. The translation is CASSLEMGSIYTEAFF.